The 20 T cell receptor beta chains presented below share a single source sample, sequenced in a study of blood T cell repertoires in COVID-19. Profiling relied on immunoSEQ multiplex PCR, and the TCRdb table lists in-frame clones only, not all of them. The sample has roughly 80,000 clones; around 76% are singletons. The sample taken for sequencing was peripheral blood. These receptors all come from a man between 70 and 80 years old with active or convalescent COVID-19.

This clone appeared once. The chain carries TRBV3-1 (or the pseudogene TRBV3-2) and TRBJ2-6; 9 positions agree with TRBD1. Germline V gives CDR1 LGHDT, CDR2 YNNKEL (reference sequence). This CDR3 contains 14 residues. V lost 3 bases to trimming and J lost 13 bases; unmatched junction nucleotides: 7. The CDR3 DNA is TGTGCCAGCAGCCAGGGGGGACAGGGACTTGTCCTGACTTTC. Translated, it gives CASSQGGQGLVLTF.

A remark on this clone: A read error is likely, as this CDR3 ends without the conserved phenylalanine or tryptophan. No DNA is shown, since the ends of the CDR3 on it are uncertain; the CDR3 is the one TCRdb lists. The chain has TRBV5-5 and TRBJ1-1; TRBD1, the table's D call, was not compared with the DNA. The CDR3 spans 12 residues, counting both ends. Germline values: CDR1 SGHKS, CDR2 YYEKEE (reference sequence). The CDR3 protein is CASSPRQGLFLG.

The chain is built from TRBV6-4 and TRBJ1-5; D call uncertain. Germline values: CDR1 MRHNA, CDR2 SNTAGT. V lost 2 bases to trimming and J lost 5 bases, with 10 bases between them. CDR3 size: 14 residues. The chain's CDR3 is CASSDEGGDQPQHF. CDR3 sequence (DNA): TGTGCCAGCAGTGACGAAGGCGGCGATCAGCCCCAGCATTTT.

J is TRBJ2-1 and V is TRBV27, with 7 positions matching TRBD2. Germline CDR1 MNHEY, CDR2 SMNVEV (reference sequence). V shed 7 bases and J 8 bases; nucleotides not matched to a gene: 11. This CDR3 contains 14 residues. The CDR3 protein is CASKRQGAGDEQFF. The CDR3, as DNA: TGTGCCAGCAAAAGACAAGGGGCGGGAGATGAGCAGTTCTTC.

The genes are TRBV1 and TRBJ2-7; whether TRBD1, the table's D call, matches the DNA was not checked. TRBV1 is flagged as a pseudogene. The CDR3 is made up of 16 amino acids. CDR3 DNA: TGCACCAGCAGCCTCGGACGGGGGGGACAGGGTGACGAGCAGTACTTC. Translating gives CTSSLGRGGQGDEQYF.

This chain joins TRBV29-1 and TRBJ2-1; TRBD2 aligns across 8 bases. Germline assignment: CDR1 SQVTM and CDR2 ANQGSEA. This CDR3 is built from 13 residues. V lost 8 bases, J lost 4 bases, and 7 bases stayed unmatched. Here the CDR3 reads CSLRGGAYNEQFF. The CDR3, as DNA: TGCAGCCTCCGGGGGGGAGCGTACAATGAGCAGTTCTTC.

The V gene is TRBV5-4, the J gene TRBJ2-1, with D tentatively TRBD1 (6 bases). CDR3 size: 14 residues. Looked up from germline, CDR1 is SGHNT and CDR2 is YYREEE (reference sequence). V lost 4 bases and J 4 bases, leaving 12 bases between the germline ends. The CDR3 region has the DNA TGTGCCAGCAGCGCGAGGACAGATTACAATGAGCAGTTCTTC. Translated: CASSARTDYNEQFF.

The chain recombines TRBV5-1 with TRBJ2-3; TRBD2 aligns across 9 bases. Unmatched junction bases numbered 8, after V lost 4 bases and J lost 5 bases. The V gene's germline CDR1 is SGHRS and CDR2 YFSETQ. This CDR3 has 15 amino acids. The CDR3 here is CASSDSGGLVDTQYF. As DNA, the CDR3 is TGCGCCAGCAGCGACAGCGGGGGGCTGGTAGATACGCAGTATTTT.

This clone was detected only a few times. This same CDR3 is encoded by further DNA sequences in the sample. V and J are TRBV28 and TRBJ2-1; 7 nucleotides match TRBD1. The CDR3 contains 15 residues. The ends lost 6 bases at V and 0 bases at J; junction bases unmatched: 5. From germline, CDR1 is MDHEN and CDR2 SYDVKM. The CDR3 here is CASSLRDSSYNEQFF. CDR3 nucleotides: TGTGCCAGCAGCCTCCGGGACAGCTCCTACAATGAGCAGTTCTTC.

As to this clone: An end of the junction does not agree with germline; a read error may underlie this. This chain joins TRBV11-2 and TRBJ1-2; unclear D gene. The germline V gene has CDR1 SGHAT and CDR2 FQNNGV. CDR3 size: 11 residues. CDR3 in DNA: TGTGCCAGCAGCCCTAATTATGGCTACACCTTC. Encoded protein: CASSPNYGYTF.

The gene calls are TRBV6-4 and TRBJ2-1; TRBD1 is a possible D gene (6 bases). The V and J ends lost 4 bases and 5 bases respectively, with 12 bases between them. CDR3 size: 14 residues. Germline assignment: CDR1 MRHNA and CDR2 SNTAGT. The CDR3 nucleotides are TGTGCCAGCAGTGTAGAGGACAGAAACAATGAGCAGTTCTTC. Amino acid sequence: CASSVEDRNNEQFF.

This clone has just one count. Other DNA variants within this sample encode the same CDR3. The chain links TRBV4-2 to TRBJ1-5, with 7 nucleotides matching TRBD1. V was pared by 6 bases and J by 4 bases, with 6 bases of the junction left unmatched. The V gene's germline CDR1 is LGHNA and CDR2 YNFKEQ. The CDR3 totals 14 residues. CDR3 protein: CASSPGTENQPQHF. The CDR3 DNA sequence: TGTGCCAGCAGTCCCGGGACAGAAAATCAGCCCCAGCATTTT.

The chain is built from TRBV7-9 and TRBJ1-2; no firm D call. The V gene's germline CDR1 is SEHNR and CDR2 FQNEAQ (reference sequence). Trimming cost V 6 bases and J 8 bases, with 13 bases left between them. The CDR3 runs 12 residues. The chain's CDR3 is CASRPGARGYTF. The DNA of the CDR3 is TGTGCCAGCAGGCCTGGAGCGCGGGGCTACACCTTC.

The chain uses TRBV7-9 and TRBJ2-3, with TRBD2 matching over 16 bases. Germline loops: CDR1 SEHNR, CDR2 FQNEAQ (reference sequence). There are 19 residues in the CDR3. V lost 3 bases to trimming and J lost 6 bases; unmatched junction nucleotides: 12. CDR3 in amino acids: CASSLGTSGGARARDTQYF. CDR3 bases: TGTGCCAGCAGCTTGGGGACTAGCGGGGGGGCCCGAGCCCGGGATACGCAGTATTTT.

The chain carries TRBV4-2 and TRBJ1-5; D gene uncertain. The V gene's germline CDR1 is LGHNA and CDR2 YNFKEQ. There are 15 residues in the CDR3. V lost 0 bases and J 7 bases, leaving 13 bases between the germline ends. This CDR3 is CASSQEVTGRQPQHF. CDR3 DNA sequence: TGTGCCAGCAGCCAAGAGGTTACGGGTCGGCAGCCCCAGCATTTT.

The chain's CDR3 is CASSIGGTKNIQYF. In DNA, the CDR3 is TGTGCCAGTAGTATTGGGGGGACCAAAAACATTCAGTACTTC. V usage is TRBV19 and J usage is TRBJ2-4; D might be TRBD2 (6 bases). CDR1 LNHDA and CDR2 SQIVND come from the germline V gene (reference sequence). CDR3 length: 14 residues. Between the trimmed V and J ends, which lost 3 bases and 2 bases, there was a span of 8 bases. The full variable domain, in which reference TRBV19 and TRBJ2-4 provide the parts outside the CDR3, is DGGITQSPKYLFRKEGQNVTLSCEQNLNHDAMYWYRQDPGQGLRLIYYSQIVNDFQKGDIAEGYSVSREKKESFPLTVTSAQKNPTAFYLCASSIGGTKNIQYFGAGTRLSVL.

The CDR3: CASSWRNNQPQHF. In nucleotides, the CDR3 is TGTGCCAGCAGTTGGAGGAATAATCAGCCCCAGCATTTT. The J gene is TRBJ1-5, the V gene TRBV12-3 or TRBV12-4; D gene uncertain. Deletions cut 4 bases from V and 4 bases from J, with 8 bases between. The CDR3 consists of 13 residues.

The gene calls are TRBV18 and TRBJ1-4, with TRBD1 as a possible D gene (6 bases). The V and J ends lost 3 bases and 0 bases respectively, with 11 bases between them. The CDR3 length is 16 residues. Germline V gene data show CDR1 as KGHSH and CDR2 as LQKENI. For the CDR3, the DNA is TGTGCCAGCTCACCCGGACAGACAACAACTAATGAAAAACTGTTTTTT. Translating gives CASSPGQTTTNEKLFF.

The chain links TRBV18 to TRBJ2-7, with TRBD1 matching 7 bases. Germline V gene lookup returns CDR1 KGHSH and CDR2 LQKENI. V lost 0 bases, J lost 5 bases, and 4 bases stayed unmatched. This CDR3 is 14 amino acids long. The CDR3: CASSPPTGQHEQYF. For the CDR3, the DNA is TGTGCCAGCTCACCACCGACAGGGCAGCACGAGCAGTACTTC.

The chain combines TRBV4-1 with TRBJ1-3; D not resolved. Germline CDR1 MGHRA, CDR2 YSYEKL. The CDR3 extends over 15 amino acids. Trimming took off 0 bases at V and 7 bases at J, with 13 bases between the two ends. CDR3 bases: TGCGCCAGCAGCCAAGATAGCAGATTTCGTAACACCATATATTTT. It encodes CASSQDSRFRNTIYF.